This T cell receptor beta chain is from a study of cytomegalovirus exposure and HLA in healthy donors. General observations from the study: Associated with cytomegalovirus, according to the listing, were some 180 TCR beta chains.

For this clone: Its cognate antigen is unknown.

This CDR3 is built from 14 residues. The germline V gene encodes CDR1 MNHEY and CDR2 SVGAGI. V was cut by 0 bases and J by 0 bases, with 4 bases left in between. Profiling relied on immunoSEQ multiplex PCR, and the TCRdb table lists in-frame clones only, not all of them. Found here are about 180,000 clones, roughly 85% of them singletons; the top ten hold about a sixth. Sequencing used PBMCs. The chain has TRBV6-5 and TRBJ2-3; no reliable D call. This clonotype was sampled from a man aged 18 to 35 in good health and CMV-seropositive. The CDR3 spells CASSYSRSTDTQYF. In nucleotides, the CDR3 is TGTGCCAGCAGTTACTCGAGAAGCACAGATACGCAGTATTTT.